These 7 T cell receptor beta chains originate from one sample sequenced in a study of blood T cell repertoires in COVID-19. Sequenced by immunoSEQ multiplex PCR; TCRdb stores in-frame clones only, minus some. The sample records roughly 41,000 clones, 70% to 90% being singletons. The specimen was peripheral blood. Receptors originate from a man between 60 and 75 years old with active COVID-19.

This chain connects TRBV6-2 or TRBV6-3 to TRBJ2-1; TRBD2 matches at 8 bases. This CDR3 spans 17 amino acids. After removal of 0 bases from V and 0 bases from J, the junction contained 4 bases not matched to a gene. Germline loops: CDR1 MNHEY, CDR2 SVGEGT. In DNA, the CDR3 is TGTGCCAGCAGTTACTCGATACGGGGGGGCTCCTACAATGAGCAGTTCTTC. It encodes CASSYSIRGGSYNEQFF.

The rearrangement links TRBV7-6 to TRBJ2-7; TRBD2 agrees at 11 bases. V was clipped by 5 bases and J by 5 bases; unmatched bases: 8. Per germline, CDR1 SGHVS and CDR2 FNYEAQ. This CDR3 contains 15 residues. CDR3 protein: CASSLSGRATHEQYF. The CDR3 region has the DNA TGTGCCAGCAGCCTTAGCGGGAGGGCTACCCACGAGCAGTACTTC.

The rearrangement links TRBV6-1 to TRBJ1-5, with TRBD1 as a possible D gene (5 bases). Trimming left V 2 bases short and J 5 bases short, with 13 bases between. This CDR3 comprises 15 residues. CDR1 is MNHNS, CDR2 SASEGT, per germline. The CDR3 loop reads CASSERRGSDQPQHF. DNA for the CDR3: TGTGCCAGCAGTGAACGTAGGGGCTCGGATCAGCCCCAGCATTTT.

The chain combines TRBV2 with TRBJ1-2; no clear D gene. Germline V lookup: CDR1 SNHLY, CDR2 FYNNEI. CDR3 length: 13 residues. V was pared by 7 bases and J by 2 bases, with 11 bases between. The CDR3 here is CASTREANYGYTF. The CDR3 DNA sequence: TGTGCCAGCACCCGGGAAGCCAACTATGGCTACACCTTC.

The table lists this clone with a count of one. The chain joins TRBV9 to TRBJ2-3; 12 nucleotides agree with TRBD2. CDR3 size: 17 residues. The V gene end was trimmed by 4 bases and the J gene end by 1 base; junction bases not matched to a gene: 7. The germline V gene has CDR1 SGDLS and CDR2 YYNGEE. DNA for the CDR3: TGTGCCAGCAGCCCTTCGACTAGCGGGAGCGGCACAGATACGCAGTATTTT. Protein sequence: CASSPSTSGSGTDTQYF.

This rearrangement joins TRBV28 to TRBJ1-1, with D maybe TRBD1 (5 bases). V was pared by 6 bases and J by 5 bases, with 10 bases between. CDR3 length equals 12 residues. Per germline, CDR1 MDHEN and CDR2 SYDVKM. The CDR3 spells CASRPGFTEAFF. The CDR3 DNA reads TGTGCCAGCAGACCAGGGTTTACTGAAGCTTTCTTT.

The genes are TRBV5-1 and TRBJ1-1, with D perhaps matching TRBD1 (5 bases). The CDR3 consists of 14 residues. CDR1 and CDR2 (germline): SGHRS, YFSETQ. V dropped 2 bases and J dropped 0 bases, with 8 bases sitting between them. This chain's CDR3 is CASSLLTVNTEAFF. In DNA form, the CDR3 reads TGCGCCAGCAGCTTACTGACAGTGAACACTGAAGCTTTCTTT.